The present T cell receptor beta chain was sequenced within a study of blood T cell repertoires in COVID-19. Study-level information: Collection of acute and convalescent COVID-19 samples took place in the United States, Italy and Spain. Sources were T cells, B-cell-depleted T cells, or PBMCs; the material itself was cDNA or gDNA.

The table came from immunoSEQ multiplex PCR; TCRdb's copy has only in-frame clones and leaves some out. The sample has about 370,000 clones, about 90% seen once. Germline V gene lookup returns CDR1 SGDLS and CDR2 YYNGEE. The V and J ends lost 0 bases and 0 bases respectively, with 10 bases between them. The CDR3 spans 16 residues. The clonotype originates from a woman in her 30s with COVID-19, enrolled during active disease. What was sequenced was peripheral blood. The rearrangement uses TRBV9 and TRBJ1-5; D not certain. The DNA for the CDR3 is TGTGCCAGCAGCGTAGGAGGAGGGAATAGCAATCAGCCCCAGCATTTT. Translated: CASSVGGGNSNQPQHF. The full variable domain, rest sourced from reference TRBV9 and TRBJ1-5, is DSGVTQTPKHLITATGQRVTLRCSPRSGDLSVYWYQQSLDQGLQFLIQYYNGEERAKGNILERFSAQQFPDLHSELNLSSLELGDSALYFCASSVGGGNSNQPQHFGDGTRLSIL.